The sample holds one count of the clone carrying this T cell receptor (beta chain). Its antigen is currently unknown. Both 60 Vbeta primers and 13 Jbeta primers went into the PCR. The method was immunoSEQ multiplex PCR; TCRdb's version includes in-frame clones alone and lacks a portion of them. In the table there are about 140,000 clones, about 74% of which are singletons. The sample comes from a study of cytomegalovirus exposure and HLA in healthy donors. Broader study findings: Reported performance of the classifier showed diagnosis of cytomegalovirus status with high specificity and sensitivity. Per a prior analysis, the majority of TCR beta V segments were productive roughly 87% or roughly 30% of the time.

V gave up 0 bases and J gave up 3 bases, with 10 bases separating them. The CDR3 loop spans 16 amino acids. Germline assignment: CDR1 SGHRS and CDR2 YFSETQ. The origin of this receptor is a woman aged 45-59 years in good health and CMV-seronegative. Specimen: PBMCs. The chain uses TRBV5-1 and TRBJ1-6; D is unclear. The CDR3, as DNA: TGCGCCAGCAGCTTGGCCACGGGGTTCTATAATTCACCCCTCCACTTT. It codes for CASSLATGFYNSPLHF.